These 20 T cell receptor beta chains share one sample of origin, sequenced in a study of neurological immune-mediated disorders (dated by TCRdb to between 2019 and 2020). Library preparation employed 5' RACE. Reads for this sample came from an Illumina HiSeq 2500. Through fastp at Q25 and MiXCR, TCRdb rebuilt clones from the public reads, retaining in-frame beta chains. Identical CDR3 proteins give one entry, which carries the most common genes and DNA. The sample table lists some 47,000 distinct CDR3 sequences, roughly 21% of them with a count of one. Of the sample, around 4.7% is held by the ten largest clones. This sample's time point label indicates: technical triplicate 3. Sequencing used PBMCs. Source of these receptors: a man aged 55 to 70 with HTLV-1-associated myelopathy (HAM/TSP).

This clonotype is categorized as medium-sized (0.01 to 0.1%). V and J are TRBV12-3 or TRBV12-4 and TRBJ2-7; perhaps TRBD1 as D (6 bases). There are 15 residues in the CDR3. V dropped 5 bases and J dropped 4 bases, with 18 bases sitting between them. The chain's CDR3 is CASSPPDRGMYEQYF. CDR3 DNA sequence: TGTGCCAGCAGTCCCCCGGATAGGGGGATGTACGAGCAGTACTTC.

This clonotype was observed at least ten times. V usage is TRBV5-5 and J usage is TRBJ2-4, with 15 positions matching TRBD2. Germline lookup yields CDR1 SGHKS and CDR2 YYEKEE (reference sequence). The CDR3 has 18 residues. V lost 3 bases, J lost 11 bases, and 15 bases stayed unmatched. Here the CDR3 reads CASSWEGTSGRTSLLQYF. The CDR3 DNA follows: TGTGCCAGCAGCTGGGAGGGGACTAGCGGGAGGACCTCTCTCCTTCAGTACTTC.

Note on this clonotype: One junction end does not reproduce the germline sequence, and a read error may be involved. The V and J genes are TRBV6-6 and TRBJ1-5; 9 bases are shared with TRBD1. Germline lookup yields CDR1 MNHNY and CDR2 SVGAGI (reference sequence). This CDR3 has 15 amino acids. CDR3 loop: CTSSNRQGDNQPQHF. The CDR3 nucleotides are TGTACCAGCAGTAATCGACAGGGGGACAATCAGCCCCAGCATTTT.

This clonotype was observed many times. The chain carries TRBV24-1 and TRBJ2-1; D may be TRBD2 (5 bases). V was clipped by 6 bases and J by 8 bases, with 13 bases between them. Germline loops: CDR1 KGHDR, CDR2 SFDVKD. CDR3 length equals 13 residues. The CDR3 coding sequence is TGTGCCACCAGTCTAGCTATGGGTTATGAGCAGTTCTTC. Residues: CATSLAMGYEQFF.

This clonotype was counted ten times or more. The rearrangement uses TRBV6-1 and TRBJ1-1; D might be TRBD1 (5 bases). CDR1 is MNHNS, CDR2 SASEGT, per germline. The ends were cut back, 0 bases at V and 2 bases at J, with 10 bases in the middle. This CDR3 spans 15 amino acids. This CDR3 reads CASSEALGGNTEAFF. The CDR3 DNA reads TGTGCCAGCAGTGAAGCGCTGGGGGGAAACACTGAAGCTTTCTTT.

V usage is TRBV29-1 and J usage is TRBJ1-1; D possibly corresponds to TRBD1 (6 bases). This CDR3 is 13 amino acids long. Germline V gene sequence: CDR1 SQVTM, CDR2 ANQGSEA. V dropped 4 bases and J dropped 1 base, with 10 bases sitting between them. The CDR3 DNA sequence: TGCAGCGTTGCGACAGGTGAGAACACTGAAGCTTTCTTT. Translating it yields CSVATGENTEAFF. Full variable domain (rest looked up from reference TRBV29-1 and TRBJ1-1): SAVISQKPSRDICQRGTSLTIQCQVDSQVTMMFWYRQQPGQSLTLIATANQGSEATYESGFVIDKFPISRPNLTFSTLTVSNMSPEDSSIYLCSVATGENTEAFFGQGTRLTVV.

This sequence joins TRBV20-1 and TRBJ2-5; D uncertain. CDR1 is DFQATT and CDR2 is SNEGSKA in the germline V gene (reference sequence). V lost 6 bases, J lost 7 bases, and 12 bases lay in between. The CDR3 runs 11 residues. CDR3 sequence: CSADSLRTQYF. CDR3 DNA sequence: TGCAGTGCCGACTCACTTCGGACCCAGTACTTC.

The V and J genes are TRBV28 and TRBJ2-7, with a tentative D call TRBD1 (6 bases). Germline values: CDR1 MDHEN, CDR2 SYDVKM. V was shortened by 2 bases and J by 5 bases, with 10 bases between the two germline ends. The CDR3 sequence is 13 residues long. The CDR3 loop is CASSLPGHHEQYF. DNA of the CDR3: TGTGCCAGCAGTTTACCGGGACACCACGAGCAGTACTTC.

This clonotype has at least ten counts. The chain links TRBV20-1 to TRBJ1-2; TRBD1 might be the D (5 bases). Per the germline V gene, CDR1 is DFQATT and CDR2 is SNEGSKA (reference sequence). V was trimmed by 4 bases and J by 8 bases, leaving 8 bases between them. The CDR3 totals 10 residues. CDR3 nucleotides: TGCAGTGCTATCAGGGAAGGCTACACCTTC. Translation: CSAIREGYTF.

The rearrangement uses TRBV2 and TRBJ2-2; 12 positions match TRBD2. V shed 6 bases and J 5 bases; nucleotides not matched to a gene: 7. The CDR3 is 16 amino acids. CDR1 is SNHLY and CDR2 is FYNNEI in the germline V gene. DNA of the CDR3: TGTGCCAGCAGGCCCCCACTAGCGGGAGGAACCGGGGAGCTGTTTTTT. It is translated as CASRPPLAGGTGELFF.

This clonotype was seen at least ten times. V and J are TRBV20-1 and TRBJ1-5; D unclear. Trimming left V 6 bases short and J 1 base short, with 10 bases between. The CDR3 runs 13 residues. Germline V gene lookup returns CDR1 DFQATT and CDR2 SNEGSKA (reference sequence). The CDR3 nucleotides are TGCAGTGCAAACCTAGAAAGCAATCAGCCCCAGCATTTT. It is translated as CSANLESNQPQHF.

This clonotype was seen repeatedly, ten times or more. The chain combines TRBV10-3 with TRBJ1-5; D is perhaps TRBD1 (5 bases). The V end lost 10 bases, the J end lost 0 bases, and 13 bases lay between the germline ends. The CDR3 covers 14 residues. The germline V gene has CDR1 ENHRY and CDR2 SYGVKD. CDR3 sequence (DNA): TGTGCCACCACGACCGGGGCTAGCAATCAGCCCCAGCATTTT. Encoded protein: CATTTGASNQPQHF.

This clonotype was seen repeatedly, ten times or more. The chain carries TRBV19 and TRBJ2-1, with unresolved D. With 4 bases removed from V and 0 bases from J, the gap between germline ends came to 10 bases. This CDR3 contains 15 residues. CDR1 LNHDA and CDR2 SQIVND come from the germline V gene (reference sequence). The CDR3 region is CASSKTWSSYNEQFF. The CDR3 DNA reads as TGTGCCAGTAGTAAAACATGGAGCTCCTACAATGAGCAGTTCTTC.

This clonotype was observed at least ten times. The chain recombines TRBV4-1 with TRBJ2-6, with 9 bases fitting TRBD1. In germline, CDR1 is MGHRA, CDR2 YSYEKL. CDR3 length: 21 residues. V lost 0 bases to trimming and J lost 1 base; unmatched junction nucleotides: 13. CDR3 sequence: CASSQEETGGALISGANVLTF. The CDR3 nucleotides read TGCGCCAGCAGCCAAGAGGAAACAGGGGGCGCTTTAATATCTGGGGCCAACGTCCTGACTTTC.

This clonotype was seen many times. The rearrangement links TRBV4-1 to TRBJ2-5, with D hard to call. Germline V lookup: CDR1 MGHRA, CDR2 YSYEKL. The ends were cut back, 0 bases at V and 6 bases at J, with 11 bases in the middle. The CDR3 has 14 amino acids. The CDR3 DNA follows: TGCGCCAGCAGCCAAGATGAAGGGATGAAGACCCAGTACTTC. The encoded protein is CASSQDEGMKTQYF.

There are many counts of this clonotype. V and J are TRBV20-1 and TRBJ2-3, with D hard to call. CDR3 length: 13 residues. Germline V lookup: CDR1 DFQATT, CDR2 SNEGSKA (reference sequence). V was pared by 3 bases and J by 2 bases, with 9 bases between. The CDR3: CSASETATDTQYF. Here the CDR3 DNA reads TGCAGTGCTAGTGAGACGGCCACAGATACGCAGTATTTT.

In this sample, this clonotype turned up many times. The chain employs TRBV24-1 and TRBJ2-2, with TRBD1 matching over 12 bases. CDR1 and CDR2 from the germline V gene are KGHDR and SFDVKD. The ends lost 10 bases at V and 4 bases at J; junction bases unmatched: 3. CDR3 length: 14 amino acids. The CDR3 nucleotides read TGTGCCACTGGGACAGGGGGCTTCACCGGGGAGCTGTTTTTT. This encodes CATGTGGFTGELFF.

This clonotype was detected many times. J is TRBJ2-5 and V is TRBV7-8, with 11 bases that match TRBD2. Unmatched junction bases numbered 7, after V lost 5 bases and J lost 5 bases. This CDR3 spans 15 amino acids. Per the germline V gene, CDR1 is SGHVS and CDR2 is FQNEAQ. This CDR3 is CASSPLAGGGETQYF. The CDR3 region has the DNA TGTGCCAGCAGCCCCCTAGCGGGAGGAGGGGAGACCCAGTACTTC.

This clonotype showed up many times. This chain joins TRBV5-1 and TRBJ2-6; no firm D call. V was pared by 3 bases and J by 4 bases, with 11 bases between. CDR3 length: 15 residues. Germline CDR1 and CDR2: SGHRS and YFSETQ. CDR3 DNA sequence: TGCGCCAGCAGCTCTGCCAATCCCGGGGCCAACGTCCTGACTTTC. Translating it yields CASSSANPGANVLTF.

This clonotype was picked up a small number of times. The chain couples TRBV18 to TRBJ1-5; D uncertain. This CDR3 region has 15 residues. V lost 6 bases to trimming and J lost 0 bases, with 12 bases between them. Germline loops: CDR1 KGHSH, CDR2 LQKENI. Written as DNA, the CDR3 is TGTGCCAGCTCTCCTTCCATATCTAGCAATCAGCCCCAGCATTTT. Translation gives CASSPSISSNQPQHF.